The 15 T cell receptor beta chains below were found in one sample sequenced in a study of blood T cell repertoires in COVID-19. Using immunoSEQ multiplex PCR, the repertoire was profiled, and TCRdb retains in-frame clones only, with some absent. The sample records around 68,000 clones, roughly 80% being singletons. The sample was peripheral blood. The receptors were sampled from a human donor in a cohort sampled during active COVID-19.

The chain's CDR3 is CASSRREGFSGGPPNTQYF. Here the CDR3 DNA reads TGTGCCAGCAGCCGAAGGGAAGGCTTTAGCGGGGGCCCGCCGAATACGCAGTATTTT. The chain links TRBV4-2 to TRBJ2-3; 9 bases fit TRBD2. After removal of 4 bases from V and 7 bases from J, the junction contained 21 bases not matched to a gene. The CDR3 sequence is 19 residues long. Germline CDR1 LGHNA, CDR2 YNFKEQ.

The CDR3 reads CASRAQNTGELFF. The CDR3 DNA reads as TGTGCCAGCAGAGCCCAGAACACCGGGGAGCTGTTTTTT. This rearrangement joins TRBV6-4 to TRBJ2-2; D unresolved. The germline CDR1 and CDR2 sequences are MRHNA and SNTAGT. This CDR3 is 13 amino acids long. Trimming pared 6 bases from V and 1 base from J, leaving 6 bases between.

The J gene is TRBJ2-7, the V gene TRBV27; D remains unclear. The CDR3 covers 13 residues. Trimming removed 2 bases at V and 1 base at J, with 6 bases between. In germline, CDR1 is MNHEY, CDR2 SMNVEV (reference sequence). The CDR3 protein is CASSLRGSYEQYV. In DNA form, the CDR3 reads TGTGCCAGCAGTTTAAGAGGTTCCTACGAGCAGTACGTC.

This clone was observed once. The chain employs TRBV7-2 and TRBJ1-5; 7 bases line up with TRBD1. The CDR3 has 16 amino acids. Germline-derived CDR1 and CDR2 are SGHTA and FQGNSA. With 5 bases clipped from V and 1 base from J, the junction kept 8 bases outside the gene matches. CDR3 sequence: CASSPIGTVSNQPQHF. CDR3 nucleotide sequence: TGTGCCAGCAGCCCCATCGGGACAGTGAGCAATCAGCCCCAGCATTTT.

This sequence joins TRBV23-1 and TRBJ2-7; the D gene is possibly TRBD1 (6 bases). TRBV23-1 is classed as an ORF, of uncertain function. Trimming cost V 2 bases and J 4 bases, with 15 bases left between them. This CDR3 region has 15 residues. DNA for the CDR3: TGCGCCAGCAGTCAAAGCCCGGACAGAAATTACGAGCAGTACTTC. Encoded protein: CASSQSPDRNYEQYF.

The rearrangement joins TRBV19 to TRBJ1-1; D is undetermined. CDR3 length: 13 amino acids. From germline, CDR1 is LNHDA and CDR2 SQIVND (reference sequence). V was clipped by 6 bases and J by 5 bases, with 13 bases between them. CDR3 sequence (DNA): TGTGCCAGTAGCCAGGACTCCGGGACTGAAGCTTTCTTT. Amino acid sequence: CASSQDSGTEAFF.

This rearrangement joins TRBV19 to TRBJ1-2, with 9 bases that match TRBD1. The trim removed 4 bases at V and 4 bases at J, leaving 1 base unmatched. The CDR3 covers 13 residues. The germline gives CDR1 LNHDA, CDR2 SQIVND (reference sequence). The CDR3 sequence is CASSKDRGYGYTF. CDR3 nucleotides: TGTGCCAGTAGTAAGGACAGGGGCTATGGCTACACCTTC.

The chain combines TRBV5-4 with TRBJ2-1; D might be TRBD2 (5 bases). The CDR3 extends over 15 amino acids. The ends were cut back, 2 bases at V and 8 bases at J, with 17 bases in the middle. Germline CDR1 and CDR2: SGHNT and YYREEE (reference sequence). As DNA, the CDR3 is TGTGCCAGCAGCTTTCCGGGAAAACCGGCCTATGAGCAGTTCTTC. Translation gives CASSFPGKPAYEQFF.

This clone has just one count. The chain combines TRBV29-1 with TRBJ1-3; tentative D call: TRBD1 (6 bases). The CDR3 consists of 15 residues. Per the germline V gene, CDR1 is SQVTM and CDR2 is ANQGSEA. The ends were cut back, 6 bases at V and 2 bases at J, with 17 bases in the middle. CDR3 DNA: TGCAGCGTGAGGGGGGGTCAGGGCGCTGGAAACACCATATATTTT. Translation: CSVRGGQGAGNTIYF.

The rearrangement links TRBV21-1 to TRBJ1-6; no check of the table's D call, TRBD1, against the DNA was made. TRBV21-1 is tagged as a pseudogene. The CDR3 loop spans 16 amino acids. DNA of the CDR3: TGTGCCAGCAGCAAAAACAGGGGGGAAGTGAATTCACCCCTCCACTTT. Translating it yields CASSKNRGEVNSPLHF.

This chain links TRBV10-3 with TRBJ1-1, with D possibly matching TRBD1 (5 bases). The CDR3 totals 16 residues. The germline gives CDR1 ENHRY, CDR2 SYGVKD. With 0 bases removed from V and 0 bases from J, the gap between germline ends came to 11 bases. The CDR3 coding sequence is TGTGCCATCAGTGAGTCGCGGGGGGGGATGAACACTGAAGCTTTCTTT. It encodes CAISESRGGMNTEAFF.

The chain has TRBV20-1 and TRBJ2-7; tentative D call: TRBD1 (6 bases). V lost 3 bases and J lost 2, with 14 bases in between. In germline, CDR1 is DFQATT, CDR2 SNEGSKA (reference sequence). There are 14 residues in the CDR3. This chain's CDR3 is CSASQGNEAYEQYF. CDR3 nucleotides: TGCAGTGCTAGTCAGGGGAACGAGGCCTACGAGCAGTACTTC.

J is TRBJ1-1 and V is TRBV5-1; 11 bases are shared with TRBD1. V lost 4 bases, J lost 5 bases, and 4 bases stayed unmatched. The germline CDR1 and CDR2 sequences are SGHRS and YFSETQ. The CDR3 is 14 residues long. CDR3 in DNA: TGCGCCAGCAGCACCCGGGACAGGGGGACTGAAGCTTTCTTT. Translated, it gives CASSTRDRGTEAFF.

The chain couples TRBV14 to TRBJ1-1; D is possibly TRBD1 (6 bases). This CDR3 comprises 17 residues. From germline, CDR1 is SGHDN and CDR2 FVKESK. Trimming pared 4 bases from V and 0 bases from J, leaving 18 bases between. The chain's CDR3 is CASSPRAGQGMNTEAFF. The CDR3 DNA reads as TGTGCCAGCAGCCCCCGCGCCGGGCAGGGGATGAACACTGAAGCTTTCTTT.

This clone rates as medium-sized. The chain combines TRBV5-4 with TRBJ2-2; perhaps TRBD2 as D (7 bases). The V end was cut by 9 bases, the J end by 2 bases, with 20 bases between. The CDR3 has 16 amino acids. Germline V lookup: CDR1 SGHNT, CDR2 YYREEE (reference sequence). The CDR3 nucleotides read TGTGCCATGGGGGGGCAGGCGACACGAAACACCGGGGAGCTGTTTTTT. It yields the protein CAMGGQATRNTGELFF.